The 26 T cell receptor beta chains reported below all come from one sample, sequenced in a study of T cell repertoires in cytomegalovirus infection (dated by TCRdb to about 2019). Sequencing was performed on an Illumina HiSeq 1500. Using fastp at Q25 and MiXCR, TCRdb reprocessed the public reads and kept productive beta chains. Rows are combined by CDR3 protein, so each entry shows the most common genes and DNA. The sample profile shows almost 550,000 distinct CDR3 sequences; 16% of them were found once. 20% to 30% of the sample rests with the top ten. Material: CD8+ T cells from PBMCs. The receptors here all came from a human donor in good health (CMV status not recorded). Some clones in this sample may be carry-over from other donors' samples.

Many counts were recorded for this clonotype. J is TRBJ2-1 and V is TRBV6-6, with 7 bases that match TRBD2. This CDR3 is built from 15 residues. The junction had 6 bases not matched to a gene; V was cut back by 6 bases and J by 1 base. Per germline, CDR1 MNHNY and CDR2 SVGAGI (reference sequence). Here the CDR3 reads CASSSLAVSYNEQFF. The CDR3 region has the DNA TGTGCCAGCAGCTCGCTAGCGGTTTCCTACAATGAGCAGTTCTTC.

On this clonotype: Here the CDR3 omits its conserved ending phenylalanine or tryptophan, so a read error is the likely source. The DNA is left out, because the CDR3 cannot be placed on it with certainty; the CDR3 is given as TCRdb lists it. The V and J genes are TRBV11-2 and TRBJ1-1; TRBD1 is the table's D call, not checked against the DNA. The CDR3 extends over 17 residues, inclusive of both ends. In germline, CDR1 is SGHAT, CDR2 FQNNGV. CDR3 loop: CARSLNARAGRGAEDFL.

A few counts support this clonotype. The rearrangement uses TRBV20-1 and TRBJ2-7, with TRBD1 as a possible D gene (5 bases). The CDR3 length is 13 residues. Germline-derived CDR1 and CDR2 are DFQATT and SNEGSKA (reference sequence). Trimming pared 1 base from V and 2 bases from J, leaving 9 bases between. CDR3: CSARGLTAYEQYF. In DNA, the CDR3 is TGCAGTGCTAGAGGGTTGACAGCCTACGAGCAGTACTTC.

The chain combines TRBV12-3 or TRBV12-4 with TRBJ1-2; no definite D call. V shed 6 bases and J shed 4 bases, with 24 bases lying between them. This CDR3 is built from 17 residues. CDR3 DNA sequence: TGTGCCAGCAGGCTCTATGATATTGGTCGTCGGAGCTATGGCTACACCTTC. Its protein is CASRLYDIGRRSYGYTF.

V and J are TRBV11-2 and TRBJ1-2; a weak D match, TRBD1 (5 bases). V gave up 4 bases and J gave up 1 base, with 28 bases separating them. Germline CDR1 reads SGHAT; CDR2 reads FQNNGV. The CDR3 has 20 residues. The CDR3 sequence is CASSSFYRSRESPFNYGYTF. The CDR3 coding sequence is TGTGCCAGCAGCTCCTTTTATAGGTCCAGGGAGTCCCCGTTTAACTATGGCTACACCTTC.

This chain joins TRBV18 and TRBJ2-2; unclear D gene. Trimming shortened V by 1 base and J by 0 bases, and 15 bases separated the two germline ends. The CDR3 runs to 18 residues. The germline gives CDR1 KGHSH, CDR2 LQKENI. The CDR3 is CASSPRGRRVTNTGELFF. DNA for the CDR3: TGTGCCAGCTCACCACGAGGTCGAAGGGTGACGAACACCGGGGAGCTGTTTTTT. The full variable domain, its missing parts supplied by reference TRBV18 and TRBJ2-2, is NAGVMQNPRHLVRRRGQEARLRCSPMKGHSHVYWYRQLPEEGLKFMVYLQKENIIDESGMPKERFSAEFPKEGPSILRIQQVVRGDSAAYFCASSPRGRRVTNTGELFFGEGSRLTVL.

Details on this clonotype: The junction departs from the called germline gene at one end, perhaps through a read error. The chain links TRBV6-2 or TRBV6-3 to TRBJ1-1, with unresolved D. The CDR3 totals 13 residues. Per the germline V gene, CDR1 is MNHEY and CDR2 is SVGEGT. CDR3 amino acids: CPSSYSPLFGGSF. CDR3 nucleotide sequence: TGTCCCAGCAGTTACTCGCCCCTTTTTGGTGGCAGCTTT.

In its sample, this clonotype was seen a few times. The chain employs TRBV5-1 and TRBJ1-3; 7 positions agree with TRBD1. Germline CDR1 and CDR2: SGHRS and YFSETQ. CDR3 size: 16 residues. J was trimmed by 4 bases and V by 4 bases; bases with no gene match: 11. The CDR3 spells CASSLRQGGYGNTIYF. The DNA of the CDR3 is TGCGCCAGCAGCCTCCGACAGGGAGGATACGGAAACACCATATATTTT.

The chain recombines TRBV20-1 with TRBJ2-7, with no clear D. This CDR3 contains 12 residues. From germline, CDR1 is DFQATT and CDR2 SNEGSKA (reference sequence). V was clipped by 0 bases and J by 2 bases, with 5 bases between them. CDR3 sequence reads: CSARDGAYEQYF. In DNA form, the CDR3 reads TGCAGTGCTAGAGATGGGGCCTACGAGCAGTACTTC.

The rearrangement links TRBV19 to TRBJ2-7; the match to TRBD1 covers 8 bases. Per the germline V gene, CDR1 is LNHDA and CDR2 is SQIVND (reference sequence). CDR3 length equals 13 residues. V trimming: 6 bases; J trimming: 5 bases; junction bases outside the gene matches: 6. CDR3 bases: TGTGCCAGTAGCCCGGGACAGGAGGACGAGCAGTACTTC. The encoded protein is CASSPGQEDEQYF.

Comment on this clonotype: It may be a read error: a sequence one base away is much more abundant. This likely comes from a read error, as the CDR3 has no conserved phenylalanine or tryptophan at its end. The chain combines TRBV11-2 with TRBJ2-6; TRBD1 matches 9 bases. Germline trimming cut 2 bases from V and 2 bases from J; bases unmatched to any gene: 7. This CDR3 has 18 amino acids. Germline CDR1 SGHAT, CDR2 FQNNGV. The CDR3 sequence: CASSLYGTGRTGANVLTL. In DNA form, the CDR3 reads TGTGCCAGCAGCTTATATGGGACAGGGCGGACTGGGGCCAACGTCCTGACTTTA.

This clonotype was detected ten times or more. The J gene is TRBJ1-1, the V gene TRBV15, with 9 bases lining up with TRBD1. J was trimmed by 4 bases and V by 1 base; bases with no gene match: 10. The CDR3 runs 17 residues. Per the germline V gene, CDR1 is LNHNV and CDR2 is YYDKDF (reference sequence). The CDR3 sequence: CATSRVSEGTGTTEAFF. The CDR3 coding sequence is TGTGCCACCAGCAGAGTTTCGGAGGGGACAGGGACCACTGAAGCTTTCTTT.

There are a few counts of this clonotype. The chain has TRBV4-1 and TRBJ2-7, with 8 bases that match TRBD1. The CDR3 spans 13 residues. Losses at the gene ends were 4 bases for V and 5 bases for J; bases not matched to a gene: 4. Germline values: CDR1 MGHRA, CDR2 YSYEKL. The CDR3 spells CASSRGTGNEQYF. In DNA, the CDR3 is TGCGCCAGCAGCCGTGGGACAGGCAACGAGCAGTACTTC.

The CDR3 sequence is CASSPRGITQVLGNTIYF. CDR3 bases: TGCGCCAGCAGCCCCCGGGGGATCACCCAGGTACTTGGAAACACCATATATTTT. This chain connects TRBV5-1 to TRBJ1-3; tentative D call: TRBD1 (5 bases). The CDR3 consists of 18 residues. Germline loops: CDR1 SGHRS, CDR2 YFSETQ. V lost 4 bases and J lost 3, with 23 bases in between.

This clonotype was found many times. The chain is built from TRBV28 and TRBJ2-1; 8 nucleotides align to TRBD2. From germline, CDR1 is MDHEN and CDR2 SYDVKM. The CDR3 contains 15 residues. J lost 4 bases, V lost 7 bases, and 9 bases had no gene match. CDR3 region: CASIAFTSGYNEQFF. CDR3 coding DNA: TGTGCCAGCATTGCTTTTACTAGCGGTTACAATGAGCAGTTCTTC.

A few counts support this clonotype. The chain employs TRBV7-3 and TRBJ2-2; 7 nucleotides agree with TRBD2. Trimming cost V 5 bases and J 6 bases; bases outside gene matches: 12. Per germline, CDR1 SGHTA and CDR2 FQGTGA. CDR3 length: 16 amino acids. CDR3 DNA sequence: TGTGCCAGCAGCAGAACAGCGGGAAGGTCGGCCGGGGAGCTGTTTTTT. This gives the protein CASSRTAGRSAGELFF. Supplemented by reference TRBV7-3 and TRBJ2-2, the full variable domain reads GAGVSQTPSNKVTEKGKYVELRCDPISGHTALYWYRQSLGQGPEFLIYFQGTGAADDSGLPNDRFFAVRPEGSVSTLKIQRTERGDSAVYLCASSRTAGRSAGELFFGEGSRLTVL.

This clonotype was counted at least ten times. The rearrangement uses TRBV7-8 and TRBJ2-2; 7 bases fit TRBD2. The CDR3 runs to 16 residues. Germline CDR1 and CDR2: SGHVS and FQNEAQ. The J segment lost 4 bases and the V segment lost 1 base, leaving 6 bases of the junction unmatched. In DNA form, the CDR3 reads TGTGCCAGCAGCTTAGGAGCGGGGCCGGGCACCGGGGAGCTGTTTTTT. This sequence encodes CASSLGAGPGTGELFF.

V and J are TRBV6-2 or TRBV6-3 and TRBJ2-1, with 8 bases matching TRBD2. From germline, CDR1 is MNHEY and CDR2 SVGEGT. V shed 2 bases, J shed 3 bases, and the junction held 6 bases outside the gene matches. The CDR3 covers 16 residues. CDR3 residues: CASSYGGRTIYNEQFF. Written as DNA, the CDR3 is TGTGCCAGCAGTTACGGCGGGAGGACTATCTACAATGAGCAGTTCTTC.

To note about this clonotype: This sequence may be a read error, since a much larger clone differs from it by one base. This chain joins TRBV14 and TRBJ2-5, with 10 bases fitting TRBD2. The germline gives CDR1 SGHDN, CDR2 FVKESK. The junction had 11 bases not matched to a gene; V was cut back by 4 bases and J by 6 bases. The CDR3 sequence is 16 residues long. The DNA for the CDR3 is TGTGCCAGCAGCCTCACCAGGAATAGCGGGGGGAAGACCCAGTACTTC. Translation: CASSLTRNSGGKTQYF.

The chain recombines TRBV2 with TRBJ1-5, with D perhaps matching TRBD1 (6 bases). Germline V gives CDR1 SNHLY, CDR2 FYNNEI. Trimming pared 3 bases from V and 2 bases from J, leaving 11 bases between. The CDR3 is 15 amino acids. The CDR3 region has the DNA TGTGCCAGCAGTGACAGGGGAGAGGGCAATCAGCCCCAGCATTTT. The encoded protein is CASSDRGEGNQPQHF. Full variable domain (rest looked up from reference TRBV2 and TRBJ1-5): EPEVTQTPSHQVTQMGQEVILRCVPISNHLYFYWYRQILGQKVEFLVSFYNNEISEKSEIFDDQFSVERPDGSNFTLKIRSTKLEDSAMYFCASSDRGEGNQPQHFGDGTRLSIL.

This clonotype was detected only once. The gene calls are TRBV9 and TRBJ2-3, with D tentatively TRBD2 (6 bases). There are 14 residues in the CDR3. The germline V gene encodes CDR1 SGDLS and CDR2 YYNGEE. The germline V and J ends were trimmed by 6 bases and 4 bases, with 15 bases remaining between them. The CDR3 bases are TGTGCCAGCACAAACGGGAGTAGAGCAGATACGCAGTATTTT. Its protein is CASTNGSRADTQYF.

The chain recombines TRBV19 with TRBJ1-1; possibly TRBD1 for D (5 bases). Germline values: CDR1 LNHDA, CDR2 SQIVND (reference sequence). With 10 bases removed from V and 1 base from J, the gap between germline ends came to 22 bases. The CDR3 loop spans 16 amino acids. CDR3 residues: CATLVYIDSRNTEAFF. CDR3 sequence (DNA): TGTGCCACCCTAGTATATATCGACAGCCGGAACACTGAAGCTTTCTTT.

In its sample, this clonotype was seen many times. In DNA form, the CDR3 reads TGTGCCAGCAGCTTTGGGGTGACTGGGGGCTACGAGCAGTACTTC. Its protein product is CASSFGVTGGYEQYF. This chain links TRBV7-2 with TRBJ2-7, with D perhaps TRBD1 or TRBD2 (5 bases each). This CDR3 region has 15 residues. Looked up from germline, CDR1 is SGHTA and CDR2 is FQGNSA. Trimming stripped 3 bases from V and 3 bases from J, with 15 bases between.

Ten or more counts support this clonotype. The chain couples TRBV7-2 to TRBJ1-1, with TRBD1 matching over 9 bases. The CDR3 is 14 amino acids. The trim removed 8 bases at V and 7 bases at J, leaving 11 bases unmatched. Germline-derived CDR1 and CDR2 are SGHTA and FQGNSA. The DNA for the CDR3 is TGTGCCAGCGGCCCCGGGACAGGGAACGGTGAAGCTTTCTTT. As protein: CASGPGTGNGEAFF.

The table lists this clonotype with a few counts. The chain combines TRBV6-6 with TRBJ2-7; the match to TRBD2 covers 7 bases. Germline V CDR1 and CDR2: MNHNY, SVGAGI (reference sequence). CDR3 length equals 14 residues. The junction had 4 bases not matched to a gene; V was cut back by 2 bases and J by 3 bases. CDR3 loop: CASSYGGRGYEQYF. In nucleotides, the CDR3 is TGTGCCAGCAGTTACGGGGGGAGGGGCTACGAGCAGTACTTC.

The chain links TRBV25-1 to TRBJ1-3, with D maybe TRBD1 (5 bases). The V and J ends lost 4 bases and 4 bases respectively, with 8 bases between them. The CDR3 runs to 13 residues. Germline V CDR1 and CDR2: MGHDK, SYGVNS. This chain's CDR3 is CASSASGGNTIYF. DNA for the CDR3: TGTGCCAGCAGTGCCTCAGGGGGAAACACCATATATTTT.